These 15 T cell receptor beta chains originate from one sample sequenced in a study of cytomegalovirus exposure and HLA in healthy donors. With 60 Vbeta and 13 Jbeta primers, the PCR was carried out. This table comes from immunoSEQ multiplex PCR, and its TCRdb copy is limited to in-frame clones, with some not included. The sample carries roughly 130,000 clones, 84% recorded once. The sequenced material came from PBMCs. These receptors came from a young woman in good health and CMV-seropositive.

CDR3 nucleotide sequence: TGTGCCAGCAGTGACGGGAGCAACTACAATGAGCAGTTCTTC. Protein product: CASSDGSNYNEQFF. The J gene is TRBJ2-1, the V gene TRBV6-4, with D possibly matching TRBD2 (5 bases). Germline lookup yields CDR1 MRHNA and CDR2 SNTAGT. There are 14 residues in the CDR3. Deletions cut 2 bases from V and 3 bases from J, with 8 bases between.

The chain joins TRBV2 to TRBJ1-2, with 7 bases lining up with TRBD1. The CDR3 is made up of 15 amino acids. V shed 2 bases and J 1 base; nucleotides not matched to a gene: 4. Germline CDR1 is SNHLY and CDR2 is FYNNEI. The CDR3 here is CASSEQGGSNYGYTF. CDR3 DNA sequence: TGTGCCAGCAGTGAACAAGGGGGCAGTAACTATGGCTACACCTTC.

This clone was counted between two and nine times. The rearrangement uses TRBV11-2 and TRBJ2-5; no firm D call. CDR1 is SGHAT, CDR2 FQNNGV, per germline. V lost 1 base and J lost 5, with 8 bases in between. The CDR3 loop spans 13 amino acids. The DNA for the CDR3 is TGTGCCAGCAGCTTAGGCAGCGCTGAGACCCAGTACTTC. The encoded protein is CASSLGSAETQYF.

V usage is TRBV7-2 and J usage is TRBJ2-2; D not resolved. The germline V gene has CDR1 SGHTA and CDR2 FQGNSA. The CDR3 contains 15 residues. Trimming stripped 6 bases from V and 1 base from J, with 12 bases between. This chain's CDR3 is CASSPQTRNTGELFF. The CDR3 bases are TGTGCCAGCAGTCCACAGACCAGGAACACCGGGGAGCTGTTTTTT.

V is TRBV11-2 and J is TRBJ2-2; no clear D gene. Deletions cut 6 bases from V and 4 bases from J, with 9 bases between. This CDR3 is 13 amino acids long. CDR1 and CDR2 from the germline V gene are SGHAT and FQNNGV. The CDR3 nucleotides read TGTGCCAGCAGTCTTCGCGGCACCGGGGAGCTGTTTTTT. This sequence encodes CASSLRGTGELFF.

The chain recombines TRBV19 with TRBJ2-7; 10 bases match TRBD2. J lost 2 bases, V lost 1 base, and 8 bases had no gene match. Germline V gives CDR1 LNHDA, CDR2 SQIVND (reference sequence). The CDR3 sequence is 17 residues long. The CDR3 here is CASSIAALSGGAYEQYF. CDR3 DNA: TGTGCCAGTAGTATAGCGGCTTTGAGCGGGGGGGCCTACGAGCAGTACTTC.

The chain joins TRBV6-1 to TRBJ1-2, with 8 bases aligning to TRBD1. Trimming cost V 4 bases and J 8 bases; bases outside gene matches: 9. This CDR3 is 14 amino acids long. The germline CDR1 and CDR2 sequences are MNHNS and SASEGT. The CDR3 spells CASSVDQGAQGYTF. CDR3 sequence (DNA): TGTGCCAGCAGTGTAGATCAGGGGGCGCAAGGCTACACCTTC.

CDR3: CSVVYAGQGDEQYF. Written as DNA, the CDR3 is TGCAGCGTTGTTTACGCGGGACAGGGAGACGAGCAGTACTTC. V is TRBV29-1 and J is TRBJ2-7, with 9 bases fitting TRBD1. V shed 4 bases and J 5 bases; nucleotides not matched to a gene: 9. CDR1 is SQVTM, CDR2 ANQGSEA, per germline. This CDR3 is built from 14 residues.

This clone was seen only once. The J gene is TRBJ2-2, the V gene TRBV6-4; 8 bases align to TRBD2. Germline loops: CDR1 MRHNA, CDR2 SNTAGT. Germline trimming cut 2 bases from V and 5 bases from J; bases unmatched to any gene: 7. The CDR3 extends over 16 amino acids. The CDR3 coding sequence is TGTGCCAGCAGTGACCCGGGGGGGCCTCGAACCGGGGAGCTGTTTTTT. It yields the protein CASSDPGGPRTGELFF.

The CDR3 nucleotides are TGTGCCAGCAGCCAGGGACAGAAGGACACAGATACGCAGTATTTT. The encoded protein is CASSQGQKDTDTQYF. The V gene is TRBV11-2, the J gene TRBJ2-3; 7 bases align to TRBD1. The V and J ends lost 5 bases and 2 bases, in that order; junction bases with no gene match: 7. CDR3 size: 15 residues. CDR1 and CDR2 from the germline V gene are SGHAT and FQNNGV. Using reference TRBV11-2 and TRBJ2-3 for the parts outside the CDR3, the full variable domain is EAGVAQSPRYKIIEKRQSVAFWCNPISGHATLYWYQQILGQGPKLLIQFQNNGVVDDSQLPKDRFSAERLKGVDSTLKIQPAKLEDSAVYLCASSQGQKDTDTQYFGPGTRLTVL.

About this clone: Distinct nucleotide sequences in the sample also encode this CDR3. CDR3 region: CASSRVDRAGYTF. CDR3 bases: TGTGCCAGCAGTAGAGTCGACAGGGCTGGCTACACCTTC. The chain has TRBV28 and TRBJ1-2, with 7 bases matching TRBD1. From germline, CDR1 is MDHEN and CDR2 SYDVKM. The CDR3 consists of 13 residues. V shed 5 bases, J shed 7 bases, and the junction held 7 bases outside the gene matches.

The CDR3 DNA follows: TGTGCCAGCAGTGATTCGGCCGGGACAGGCCCTCCGGTGGATGGCTACACCTTC. Its translation: CASSDSAGTGPPVDGYTF. This chain connects TRBV6-4 to TRBJ1-2, with 8 bases matching TRBD1. CDR3 length: 18 residues. Trimming removed 3 bases from V and 6 bases from J; junction bases left unmatched: 18. The germline V gene encodes CDR1 MRHNA and CDR2 SNTAGT.

The gene calls are TRBV6-5 and TRBJ1-1; 8 positions agree with TRBD1. V gave up 7 bases and J gave up 5 bases; unmatched junction bases: 6. Germline V gene sequence: CDR1 MNHEY, CDR2 SVGAGI. CDR3 length equals 13 residues. The CDR3 coding sequence is TGTGCCAGCACCGGGACAGGCGGGACTGAAGCTTTCTTT. Translated: CASTGTGGTEAFF.

The gene calls are TRBV7-4 and TRBJ1-3; the D is unclear. Germline CDR1 reads SGHVT; CDR2 reads SQSDAQ. V was cut by 5 bases and J by 3 bases, with 17 bases left in between. The CDR3 runs 16 residues. CDR3 amino acids: CASSPVVRGGGNTIYF. For the CDR3, the DNA is TGTGCCAGCAGCCCAGTGGTCCGGGGAGGTGGAAACACCATATATTTT.

This clone was seen only a few times. The chain employs TRBV29-1 and TRBJ2-5; D is unresolved. CDR3 size: 11 residues. Trimming removed 7 bases from V and 1 base from J, with 7 bases in between. CDR1 is SQVTM, CDR2 ANQGSEA, per germline. DNA of the CDR3: TGCAGCGCACAGCTCCAAGAGACCCAGTACTTC. As protein: CSAQLQETQYF.